The 5 T cell receptor beta chains in this list originate from one sample, sequenced in a study of T cell changes during pregnancy in multiple sclerosis. Clones were read by immunoSEQ multiplex PCR, and TCRdb kept only the in-frame ones, dropping some. The top ten clones hold around 1.9% of a sample with about 51,000 clones, roughly 93% of them seen once. This specimen consisted of peripheral blood, obtained in the second trimester of pregnancy. These receptors came from a female donor with multiple sclerosis, enrolled in a pregnancy study.

The V gene is TRBV7-3, the J gene TRBJ2-3, with 13 bases fitting TRBD2. Trimming took 5 bases from V and 4 from J; bases not matched to a gene: 3. Germline CDR1 and CDR2: SGHTA and FQGTGA. This CDR3 has 15 residues. The CDR3 DNA follows: TGTGCCAGCAGCACACTAGCGGGAGGGCCAGATACGCAGTATTTT. Translation gives CASSTLAGGPDTQYF.

The rearrangement links TRBV6-4 to TRBJ2-1, with TRBD2 identical over 9 bases. The J segment lost 10 bases and the V segment lost 5 bases, leaving 9 bases of the junction unmatched. Germline lookup yields CDR1 MRHNA and CDR2 SNTAGT. This CDR3 spans 14 amino acids. CDR3: CASSTSGSVGEQFF. The CDR3, as DNA: TGTGCCAGCAGTACTAGCGGGTCAGTCGGCGAGCAGTTCTTC.

The gene calls are TRBV7-2 and TRBJ1-1; D gene ambiguous. V was pared by 0 bases and J by 2 bases, with 10 bases between. Germline V gives CDR1 SGHTA, CDR2 FQGNSA. This CDR3 is 15 amino acids long. The CDR3 sequence: CASSLANALNTEAFF. The DNA of the CDR3 is TGTGCCAGCAGCTTAGCGAACGCGTTAAACACTGAAGCTTTCTTT. The full variable domain, with the rest looked up from reference TRBV7-2 and TRBJ1-1, is GAGVSQSPSNKVTEKGKDVELRCDPISGHTALYWYRQSLGQGLEFLIYFQGNSAPDKSGLPSDRFSAERTGGSVSTLTIQRTQQEDSAVYLCASSLANALNTEAFFGQGTRLTVV.

The chain joins TRBV29-1 to TRBJ2-2, with D maybe TRBD1 (6 bases). V lost 6 bases and J 0 bases, leaving 11 bases between the germline ends. The CDR3 has 14 residues. Germline V gene sequence: CDR1 SQVTM, CDR2 ANQGSEA. The CDR3 sequence is CSVPDRANTGELFF. The CDR3 nucleotides are TGCAGCGTCCCGGACAGAGCGAACACCGGGGAGCTGTTTTTT.

The CDR3 DNA reads as TGTGCCAGTAGTATAGGTCGGACTAGCGGGAGCAATGAGCAGTTCTTC. The encoded protein is CASSIGRTSGSNEQFF. The chain links TRBV19 to TRBJ2-1, with 13 bases identical to TRBD2. The junction had 3 bases not matched to a gene; V was cut back by 1 base and J by 6 bases. CDR3 length equals 16 residues. From germline, CDR1 is LNHDA and CDR2 SQIVND (reference sequence).